These 30 T cell receptor beta chains share one sample of origin, sequenced in a study of blood T cell repertoires in COVID-19. The repertoire was sequenced with immunoSEQ multiplex PCR; TCRdb's copy has only in-frame clones and lacks some. The table lists more than 80,000 clones, about 87% of them singletons. Material for sequencing was peripheral blood. These receptors came from an older man with acute or convalescent COVID-19.

CDR3 sequence: CASSSQASGNQPQHF. CDR3 in DNA: TGTGCCAGCAGCTCGCAGGCCTCTGGCAATCAGCCCCAGCATTTT. This chain uses TRBV7-2 with TRBJ1-5; D is uncertain. The CDR3 totals 15 residues. Trimming removed 4 bases from V and 2 bases from J, with 12 bases in between. Germline V gives CDR1 SGHTA, CDR2 FQGNSA.

This clone was counted once. The V call is TRBV30, the J call TRBJ1-1; D is perhaps TRBD1 (5 bases). The CDR3 has 14 residues. Germline CDR1 reads GTSNPN; CDR2 reads SVGIG (reference sequence). Trimming pared 3 bases from V and 3 bases from J, leaving 14 bases between. This CDR3 reads CAWSPGILDTEAFF. The CDR3 nucleotides read TGTGCCTGGAGCCCAGGGATTTTGGACACTGAAGCTTTCTTT.

The rearrangement joins TRBV7-2 to TRBJ1-3; the match to TRBD1 covers 9 bases. The CDR3 is 14 residues long. V lost 5 bases and J lost 9; bases outside the gene matches: 8. The germline CDR1 and CDR2 sequences are SGHTA and FQGNSA. The CDR3 here is CASSLGQGPTTIYF. In DNA form, the CDR3 reads TGTGCCAGCAGCCTAGGACAGGGGCCGACCACCATATATTTT.

This chain uses TRBV6-5 with TRBJ2-4, with 10 bases that match TRBD2. Trimming at V came to 2 bases and at J to 7 bases, leaving 2 bases not matched to a gene. Germline lookup yields CDR1 MNHEY and CDR2 SVGAGI. CDR3 length: 14 residues. CDR3 DNA sequence: TGTGCCAGCAGTTACCGAGCGGGAGGGAACATTCAGTACTTC. This codes for CASSYRAGGNIQYF.

The V call is TRBV5-6, the J call TRBJ1-1, with D hard to call. This CDR3 is built from 14 residues. Germline V gene data show CDR1 as SGHDT and CDR2 as YYEEEE. V was clipped by 2 bases and J by 1 base, with 9 bases between them. The CDR3 DNA follows: TGTGCCAGCAGCTTCATGGGAGGGAACACTGAAGCTTTCTTT. Encoded protein: CASSFMGGNTEAFF.

The CDR3 loop reads CASSYTGDNSPLHF. The CDR3 DNA reads as TGTGCCAGCAGTTACACAGGGGACAATTCACCCCTCCACTTT. This chain uses TRBV6-2 or TRBV6-3 with TRBJ1-6, with TRBD1 matching over 7 bases. Germline lookup yields CDR1 MNHEY and CDR2 SVGEGT. Trimming took 2 bases from V and 7 from J; bases not matched to a gene: 2. The CDR3 is made up of 14 amino acids.

This chain joins TRBV18 and TRBJ2-7, with D perhaps TRBD2 (5 bases). V dropped 1 base and J dropped 2 bases, with 9 bases sitting between them. This CDR3 region has 14 residues. The germline CDR1 and CDR2 sequences are KGHSH and LQKENI. CDR3 sequence (DNA): TGTGCCAGCTCACCACGGACGGGAACCTACGAGCAGTACTTC. Its translation: CASSPRTGTYEQYF.

The rearrangement joins TRBV28 to TRBJ2-7, with TRBD1 matching 8 bases. Germline CDR1 MDHEN, CDR2 SYDVKM. The V gene end was trimmed by 5 bases and the J gene end by 9 bases; junction bases not matched to a gene: 3. This CDR3 comprises 11 residues. The CDR3 is CASSPGQGQYF. CDR3 bases: TGTGCCAGCAGTCCCGGACAGGGGCAGTACTTC. Drawing the rest from reference TRBV28 and TRBJ2-7, the complete variable domain is DVKVTQSSRYLVKRTGEKVFLECVQDMDHENMFWYRQDPGLGLRLIYFSYDVKMKEKGDIPEGYSVSREKKERFSLILESASTNQTSMYLCASSPGQGQYFGPGTRLTVT.

The genes are TRBV7-2 and TRBJ2-5; TRBD1 is a possible D gene (6 bases). CDR1 is SGHTA, CDR2 FQGNSA, per germline. Trimming left V 1 base short and J 0 bases short, with 18 bases between. There are 18 residues in the CDR3. CDR3 in DNA: TGTGCCAGCAGCTTAGTTGGGAGTGGGCAGGGGAACCAAGAGACCCAGTACTTC. Protein product: CASSLVGSGQGNQETQYF.

The chain recombines TRBV28 with TRBJ2-7; TRBD1 is a possible D gene (6 bases). Trimming pared 5 bases from V and 2 bases from J, leaving 13 bases between. This CDR3 comprises 14 residues. Germline values: CDR1 MDHEN, CDR2 SYDVKM. The CDR3 is CASSPTGSTYEQYF. CDR3 bases: TGTGCCAGCAGTCCGACAGGTTCAACCTACGAGCAGTACTTC.

CDR3 region: CASSYSTHGNEQYF. The CDR3 DNA reads as TGTGCCAGCAGTTACTCAACCCATGGCAACGAGCAGTACTTC. The chain recombines TRBV6-2 or TRBV6-3 with TRBJ2-7; D is unresolved. The V end lost 0 bases, the J end lost 5 bases, and 11 bases lay between the germline ends. In germline, CDR1 is MNHEY, CDR2 SVGEGT. The CDR3 covers 14 residues.

This chain uses TRBV2 with TRBJ2-2; TRBD2 is a possible D gene (5 bases). The germline CDR1 and CDR2 sequences are SNHLY and FYNNEI. The CDR3 contains 14 residues. V lost 7 bases, J lost 1 base, and 10 bases lay in between. For the CDR3, the DNA is TGTGCCAGCAACGGGGTGGGGAACACCGGGGAGCTGTTTTTT. Residues: CASNGVGNTGELFF.

The rearrangement joins TRBV28 to TRBJ1-5, with 9 bases identical to TRBD1. The CDR3 totals 12 residues. The V segment lost 8 bases and the J segment 4 bases; nucleotides outside the gene matches: 0. The germline gives CDR1 MDHEN, CDR2 SYDVKM. CDR3 DNA sequence: TGTGCCAGCGGGACAGGGAATCAGCCCCAGCATTTT. This codes for CASGTGNQPQHF.

The genes are TRBV7-8 and TRBJ1-1; no clear D gene. CDR1 and CDR2 from the germline V gene are SGHVS and FQNEAQ. V was pared by 3 bases and J by 0 bases, with 14 bases between. The CDR3 is 16 amino acids. The chain's CDR3 is CASSLGTRGLNTEAFF. The CDR3 DNA reads as TGTGCCAGCAGCTTGGGCACCCGAGGGTTGAACACTGAAGCTTTCTTT.

V and J are TRBV20-1 and TRBJ2-3; 9 bases align to TRBD2. CDR1 and CDR2 (germline): DFQATT, SNEGSKA (reference sequence). The length of the CDR3 is 17 residues. J was trimmed by 0 bases and V by 3 bases; bases with no gene match: 10. CDR3 amino acids: CSASPTSGLRSTDTQYF. CDR3 DNA: TGCAGTGCTAGTCCCACTAGCGGGCTCCGGAGCACAGATACGCAGTATTTT.

The CDR3, as DNA: TGTGCCAGTAAAGTTCGACCGGAGGGGAACTATGGCTACACCTTC. This gives the protein CASKVRPEGNYGYTF. The J gene is TRBJ1-2, the V gene TRBV19; D might be TRBD1 (5 bases). Between the trimmed V and J ends, which lost 7 bases and 2 bases, there was a span of 17 bases. Germline CDR1 LNHDA, CDR2 SQIVND (reference sequence). The CDR3 is 15 amino acids. The full variable domain, completed using reference TRBV19 and TRBJ1-2, is DGGITQSPKYLFRKEGQNVTLSCEQNLNHDAMYWYRQDPGQGLRLIYYSQIVNDFQKGDIAEGYSVSREKKESFPLTVTSAQKNPTAFYLCASKVRPEGNYGYTFGSGTRLTVV.

The genes are TRBV3-1 (or the pseudogene TRBV3-2) and TRBJ2-3; D may be TRBD1 (6 bases). V was shortened by 2 bases and J by 4 bases, with 13 bases between the two germline ends. CDR1 and CDR2 from the germline V gene are LGHDT and YNNKEL (reference sequence). The CDR3 is 15 residues long. For the CDR3, the DNA is TGTGCCAGCAGCCAACCGTCTGGGGGCGCAGATACGCAGTATTTT. Encoded protein: CASSQPSGGADTQYF.

This chain joins TRBV28 and TRBJ2-7; D unresolved. This CDR3 contains 15 residues. Germline CDR1 is MDHEN and CDR2 is SYDVKM. With 2 bases removed from V and 5 bases from J, the gap between germline ends came to 16 bases. Here the CDR3 DNA reads TGTGCCAGCAGTTTAACCACGCCGAGGTCCCACGAGCAGTACTTC. Protein sequence: CASSLTTPRSHEQYF.

This clone appeared once. V gene TRBV20-1 combines with J gene TRBJ2-7, with 8 bases aligning to TRBD1. This CDR3 has 14 amino acids. Germline loops: CDR1 DFQATT, CDR2 SNEGSKA (reference sequence). V shed 3 bases, J shed 4 bases, and the junction held 8 bases outside the gene matches. The CDR3 sequence: CSASRSGGPYEQYF. The CDR3 coding sequence is TGCAGTGCTAGTAGGTCAGGGGGCCCTTACGAGCAGTACTTC.

On this clone itself: A junction end diverges from the germline sequence, so it may reflect a read error. CDR3: CASRQADRGDF. DNA for the CDR3: TGTGCCAGCAGGCAAGCGGACAGGGGAGATTTT. The V and J genes are TRBV6-5 and TRBJ1-3; 9 bases agree with TRBD1. CDR1 is MNHEY and CDR2 is SVGAGI in the germline V gene. The CDR3 is made up of 11 amino acids.

This chain connects TRBV21-1 to TRBJ2-5; TRBD2 was called by the table and not checked on the DNA. TRBV21-1 is tagged as a pseudogene. The CDR3 contains 23 residues. CDR3 sequence: CASSKGGDLPSGGKVRYQETQYF. The CDR3 DNA reads as TGTGCCAGCAGCAAAGGAGGGGATCTCCCTAGCGGGGGGAAAGTTAGGTACCAAGAGACCCAGTACTTC.

V usage is TRBV19 and J usage is TRBJ2-1, with TRBD2 matching over 10 bases. CDR3 size: 15 residues. In germline, CDR1 is LNHDA, CDR2 SQIVND (reference sequence). V lost 2 bases and J lost 9; bases outside the gene matches: 7. The CDR3 region has the DNA TGTGCCAGTAGTATACTAGCGGGAGTTCGTGGTGAGCAGTTCTTC. Protein sequence: CASSILAGVRGEQFF. The full variable domain, with the rest looked up from reference TRBV19 and TRBJ2-1, is DGGITQSPKYLFRKEGQNVTLSCEQNLNHDAMYWYRQDPGQGLRLIYYSQIVNDFQKGDIAEGYSVSREKKESFPLTVTSAQKNPTAFYLCASSILAGVRGEQFFGPGTRLTVL.

Worth noting for this clone: The junction and the germline gene differ at one end; a read error may be behind it. The chain recombines TRBV7-7 with TRBJ2-1; D call uncertain. This CDR3 region has 15 residues. The germline V gene has CDR1 SSHAT and CDR2 FNYEAQ (reference sequence). The CDR3: CASSPRSGALNEQFF. The CDR3 bases are TGTGCTAGCAGCCCCCGGTCGGGTGCCCTCAATGAGCAGTTCTTC.

The chain combines TRBV3-1 (or the pseudogene TRBV3-2) with TRBJ2-7; D is possibly TRBD2 (6 bases). Per the germline V gene, CDR1 is LGHDT and CDR2 is YNNKEL (reference sequence). Trimming left V 1 base short and J 6 bases short, with 16 bases between. The CDR3 is 15 residues long. The CDR3 is CASSQAYQGGLEQYF. The CDR3 bases are TGTGCCAGCAGCCAAGCATACCAGGGAGGACTCGAGCAGTACTTC.

The V call is TRBV28, the J call TRBJ1-5; 9 bases fit TRBD1. Germline CDR1 is MDHEN and CDR2 is SYDVKM. After removal of 7 bases from V and 4 bases from J, the junction contained 14 bases not matched to a gene. CDR3 size: 17 residues. DNA for the CDR3: TGTGCCAGCACCCAGGACAGGGGCCTACCTATTAATCAGCCCCAGCATTTT. This gives the protein CASTQDRGLPINQPQHF.

V and J are TRBV29-1 and TRBJ1-1; tentative D call: TRBD1 (5 bases). Germline assignment: CDR1 SQVTM and CDR2 ANQGSEA. V gave up 7 bases and J gave up 1 base, with 13 bases separating them. The length of the CDR3 is 13 residues. The CDR3 nucleotides read TGCAGCGAACTCGGACACGGGAACACTGAAGCTTTCTTT. It yields the protein CSELGHGNTEAFF.

The chain carries TRBV18 and TRBJ1-3; the match to TRBD1 covers 8 bases. The CDR3 loop spans 15 amino acids. Unmatched junction bases numbered 5, after V lost 3 bases and J lost 4 bases. Looked up from germline, CDR1 is KGHSH and CDR2 is LQKENI. The CDR3 nucleotides read TGTGCCAGCTCACCCCAGGGGGCGAGAGGAAACACCATATATTTT. This sequence encodes CASSPQGARGNTIYF.

The chain combines TRBV7-2 with TRBJ1-3; D unresolved. The CDR3 has 15 residues. V was clipped by 1 base and J by 0 bases, with 7 bases between them. Per the germline V gene, CDR1 is SGHTA and CDR2 is FQGNSA. The CDR3 DNA reads TGTGCCAGCAGCTTAGGCGTTTTCTCTGGAAACACCATATATTTT. Its translation is CASSLGVFSGNTIYF.

This chain uses TRBV19 with TRBJ1-5; D call uncertain. The V gene lost 6 bases and the J gene lost 2 bases, with 5 bases spanning the gap. The CDR3 has 12 residues. Germline loops: CDR1 LNHDA, CDR2 SQIVND (reference sequence). The CDR3 DNA reads as TGTGCCAGTAGAGAGGGCAATCAGCCCCAGCATTTT. Its protein product is CASREGNQPQHF.

This chain connects TRBV5-1 to TRBJ1-1; 8 bases are a match to TRBD1. The trim removed 2 bases at V and 4 bases at J, leaving 4 bases unmatched. The germline V gene has CDR1 SGHRS and CDR2 YFSETQ. The CDR3 runs 14 residues. CDR3 residues: CASSFGQGGTEAFF. CDR3 bases: TGCGCCAGCAGCTTCGGACAGGGTGGCACTGAAGCTTTCTTT. Drawing the rest from reference TRBV5-1 and TRBJ1-1, the complete variable domain is KAGVTQTPRYLIKTRGQQVTLSCSPISGHRSVSWYQQTPGQGLQFLFEYFSETQRNKGNFPGRFSGRQFSNSRSEMNVSTLELGDSALYLCASSFGQGGTEAFFGQGTRLTVV.